The 28 T cell receptor beta chains listed next were all sequenced from one sample in a study of immune evolution from preneoplasia to lung adenocarcinoma. Using immunoSEQ multiplex PCR, the repertoire was profiled, and TCRdb retains in-frame clones only, with some absent. Of around 39,000 clones listed, 74% are singletons. The sequencing sample was made of FFPE invasive lung adenocarcinoma tissue. The receptor source for this set is a person between 55 and 69 years old with lung adenocarcinoma.

V usage is TRBV30 and J usage is TRBJ2-7, with D unresolved. This CDR3 spans 14 amino acids. Germline CDR1 GTSNPN, CDR2 SVGIG (reference sequence). Trimming removed 3 bases at V and 4 bases at J, with 16 bases between. CDR3 nucleotides: TGTGCCTGGAGACGGTTTCAGGTGGTGTACGAGCAGTACTTC. This translates into CAWRRFQVVYEQYF.

This clone has more than one count but fewer than ten. The chain has TRBV27 and TRBJ1-5; perhaps TRBD1 as D (6 bases). Germline V CDR1 and CDR2: MNHEY, SMNVEV (reference sequence). This CDR3 has 15 amino acids. V was trimmed by 2 bases and J by 2 bases, leaving 10 bases between them. The CDR3 DNA reads as TGTGCCAGCAGTTTAAACAGGGAAGGCAATCAGCCCCAGCATTTT. It codes for CASSLNREGNQPQHF.

V is TRBV7-3 and J is TRBJ2-3; no clear D. Germline V lookup: CDR1 SGHTA, CDR2 FQGTGA. The V gene lost 8 bases and the J gene lost 2 bases, with 8 bases spanning the gap. The CDR3 contains 12 residues. The CDR3 sequence: CASQDVTDTQYF. Written as DNA, the CDR3 is TGTGCCAGCCAGGACGTCACAGATACGCAGTATTTT.

CDR3 protein: CASSLTSLGELFF. The CDR3 DNA follows: TGTGCCAGCAGCTTAACTAGCCTCGGGGAGCTGTTTTTT. The genes are TRBV7-9 and TRBJ2-2, with D possibly being TRBD2 (6 bases). The length of the CDR3 is 13 residues. V was clipped by 2 bases and J by 7 bases, with 8 bases between them. CDR1 and CDR2 (germline): SEHNR, FQNEAQ (reference sequence).

This chain links TRBV2 with TRBJ2-1; D possibly uses TRBD1 or TRBD2 (7 bases each). Germline CDR1 and CDR2: SNHLY and FYNNEI. Trimming left V 3 bases short and J 6 bases short, with 15 bases between. The CDR3 has 15 amino acids. CDR3 in DNA: TGTGCCAGCAGTGATAGGCAGGGGGGGATCAATGAGCAGTTCTTC. Protein sequence: CASSDRQGGINEQFF.

The chain joins TRBV6-5 to TRBJ1-2; weak D call: TRBD1 (6 bases). CDR1 and CDR2 from the germline V gene are MNHEY and SVGAGI. Deletions cut 7 bases from V and 8 bases from J, with 23 bases between. The CDR3 totals 15 residues. The CDR3 DNA reads TGTGCCAGCAAGGGGTCCGGACAGAGGCAAAGGGGCTACACCTTC. Protein sequence: CASKGSGQRQRGYTF.

The chain joins TRBV19 to TRBJ2-7; 11 bases agree with TRBD1. J gave up 4 bases and V 10 bases, and 3 bases lay outside the gene matches. The CDR3 covers 12 residues. Per the germline V gene, CDR1 is LNHDA and CDR2 is SQIVND (reference sequence). The CDR3 protein is CATRDRGYEQYF. DNA of the CDR3: TGTGCCACCCGGGACAGGGGGTACGAGCAGTACTTC.

This clone was counted a few times. The chain has TRBV12-5 and TRBJ1-1; D not resolved. The germline V and J ends were trimmed by 2 bases and 1 base, with 8 bases remaining between them. Germline V gene data show CDR1 as LGHNT and CDR2 as FRNRAP. CDR3 length equals 14 residues. The CDR3 coding sequence is TGTGCTAGTGGTTTGCATCCGACGAACACTGAAGCTTTCTTT. The encoded protein is CASGLHPTNTEAFF.

The chain uses TRBV7-2 and TRBJ2-5; 8 bases align to TRBD1. Germline assignment: CDR1 SGHTA and CDR2 FQGNSA. The CDR3 has 15 residues. The V and J ends lost 2 bases and 4 bases, in that order; junction bases with no gene match: 6. The CDR3 loop reads CASSLQGARLETQYF. The CDR3 DNA reads as TGTGCCAGCAGCTTACAGGGGGCACGCTTAGAGACCCAGTACTTC.

J is TRBJ2-3 and V is TRBV9; D may be TRBD1 or TRBD2 (7 bases each). Germline V CDR1 and CDR2: SGDLS, YYNGEE. The length of the CDR3 is 13 residues. The V gene lost 7 bases and the J gene lost 5 bases, with 14 bases spanning the gap. The chain's CDR3 is CASGRGEGDTQYF. CDR3 nucleotides: TGTGCCAGCGGCAGGGGGGAGGGAGATACGCAGTATTTT.

This sequence joins TRBV29-1 and TRBJ1-1; possible D gene TRBD1, 6 bases. This CDR3 region has 14 residues. Trimming shortened V by 8 bases and J by 2 bases, and 18 bases separated the two germline ends. CDR1 is SQVTM and CDR2 is ANQGSEA in the germline V gene. CDR3 sequence reads: CSSTRRGRNTEAFF. The CDR3 DNA reads as TGCAGCTCCACCCGCCGGGGGCGAAACACTGAAGCTTTCTTT.

This clone appeared a single time. CDR3: CASKARITNEQYF. CDR3 bases: TGTGCCAGCAAAGCTCGTATTACCAACGAGCAGTACTTC. The V and J genes are TRBV2 and TRBJ2-7; no reliable D call. This CDR3 region has 13 residues. The V end lost 7 bases, the J end lost 5 bases, and 15 bases lay between the germline ends. The germline gives CDR1 SNHLY, CDR2 FYNNEI.

The chain couples TRBV2 to TRBJ2-7; TRBD2 is a possible D gene (5 bases). The germline V gene encodes CDR1 SNHLY and CDR2 FYNNEI. The CDR3 runs 11 residues. V was shortened by 10 bases and J by 6 bases, with 13 bases between the two germline ends. The CDR3 protein is CATQRGFEQYF. CDR3 nucleotides: TGTGCCACGCAGAGAGGGTTCGAGCAGTACTTC.

This chain uses TRBV5-4 with TRBJ2-6, with 7 bases matching TRBD2. The CDR3 runs to 15 residues. Germline V CDR1 and CDR2: SGHNT, YYREEE (reference sequence). Trimming removed 3 bases from V and 3 bases from J; junction bases left unmatched: 3. As DNA, the CDR3 is TGTGCCAGCAGCTCCCCGGGAGGTGGGGCCAACGTCCTGACTTTC. Protein: CASSSPGGGANVLTF.

The rearrangement uses TRBV11-2 and TRBJ2-5; 9 bases agree with TRBD2. Germline V lookup: CDR1 SGHAT, CDR2 FQNNGV. V lost 1 base to trimming and J lost 5 bases; unmatched junction nucleotides: 5. This CDR3 has 15 amino acids. Written as DNA, the CDR3 is TGTGCCAGCAGCTTAGGCGGGAGGGCCGGGGAGACCCAGTACTTC. Residues: CASSLGGRAGETQYF.

V and J are TRBV15 and TRBJ2-2; D possibly matches TRBD1 or TRBD2 (5 bases each). Germline assignment: CDR1 LNHNV and CDR2 YYDKDF (reference sequence). The V gene lost 1 base and the J gene lost 0 bases, with 9 bases spanning the gap. The CDR3 loop spans 16 amino acids. In DNA, the CDR3 is TGTGCCACCAGCAGAGGAGGGGAATCGAACACCGGGGAGCTGTTTTTT. Translating it yields CATSRGGESNTGELFF.

The chain is built from TRBV19 and TRBJ2-5; 11 nucleotides line up with TRBD1. The CDR3 has 14 amino acids. The germline CDR1 and CDR2 sequences are LNHDA and SQIVND (reference sequence). The ends lost 3 bases at V and 5 bases at J; junction bases unmatched: 2. The CDR3: CASSMDRGRETQYF. The DNA of the CDR3 is TGTGCCAGTAGTATGGACAGGGGGCGGGAGACCCAGTACTTC.

The rearrangement links TRBV9 to TRBJ2-1; 11 nucleotides match TRBD2. CDR3 size: 17 residues. CDR1 is SGDLS, CDR2 YYNGEE, per germline. The ends lost 4 bases at V and 6 bases at J; junction bases unmatched: 12. The CDR3 DNA sequence: TGTGCCAGCAGCCCAGACCCGACTAGCGGGAAACGCAATGAGCAGTTCTTC. Residues: CASSPDPTSGKRNEQFF.

CDR3 amino acids: CATLAGSYEQYF. CDR3 in DNA: TGTGCCACCCTAGCAGGGAGCTACGAGCAGTACTTC. The chain uses TRBV6-5 and TRBJ2-7, with D perhaps given as TRBD1 or TRBD2 (5 bases each). The germline CDR1 and CDR2 sequences are MNHEY and SVGAGI. V lost 10 bases, J lost 3 bases, and 13 bases lay in between. CDR3 size: 12 residues.

V is TRBV30 and J is TRBJ1-4; a weak D match, TRBD1 (5 bases). Germline loops: CDR1 GTSNPN, CDR2 SVGIG (reference sequence). This CDR3 region has 17 residues. The V gene lost 3 bases and the J gene lost 8 bases, with 25 bases spanning the gap. The CDR3 bases are TGTGCCTGGAGAGGCAGGGCCGGAACCGGAGAGGGCGAAAAACTGTTTTTT. Translating it yields CAWRGRAGTGEGEKLFF.

V is TRBV28 and J is TRBJ2-3; D not certain. CDR1 is MDHEN, CDR2 SYDVKM, per germline. Trimming took off 4 bases at V and 4 bases at J, with 24 bases between the two ends. CDR3 length: 18 residues. The CDR3 coding sequence is TGTGCCAGCAGTTCCCTTAAAGGGTCCCGCGTTCAAGCAGATACGCAGTATTTT. Encoded protein: CASSSLKGSRVQADTQYF.

This clone was detected only once. The J gene is TRBJ1-3, the V gene TRBV4-2, with a tentative D call TRBD1 (6 bases). Trimming shortened V by 4 bases and J by 2 bases, and 9 bases separated the two germline ends. Germline lookup yields CDR1 LGHNA and CDR2 YNFKEQ. The length of the CDR3 is 14 residues. The CDR3 protein is CASSPNRAGNTIYF. The CDR3 region has the DNA TGTGCCAGCAGCCCGAACAGGGCTGGAAACACCATATATTTT.

The gene calls are TRBV29-1 and TRBJ1-3; 8 bases match TRBD1. The germline V gene has CDR1 SQVTM and CDR2 ANQGSEA. This CDR3 spans 14 amino acids. Trimming at V came to 6 bases and at J to 0 bases, leaving 4 bases not matched to a gene. The CDR3 reads CSVRTGSSGNTIYF. As DNA, the CDR3 is TGCAGCGTGCGGACAGGGAGCTCTGGAAACACCATATATTTT.

This clone came up once. The chain employs TRBV18 and TRBJ2-7; weak D call: TRBD1 (6 bases). Germline V gene data show CDR1 as KGHSH and CDR2 as LQKENI. Trimming took off 1 base at V and 2 bases at J, with 12 bases between the two ends. The CDR3 has 15 residues. Here the CDR3 DNA reads TGTGCCAGCTCACCACAGGACAGTCAGACCTACGAGCAGTACTTC. Its translation: CASSPQDSQTYEQYF.

V and J are TRBV5-4 and TRBJ1-1, with D perhaps matching TRBD1 (6 bases). Germline CDR1 and CDR2: SGHNT and YYREEE (reference sequence). Trimming shortened V by 0 bases and J by 5 bases, and 14 bases separated the two germline ends. CDR3 length: 15 residues. The CDR3 spells CASSLAGQGLTEAFF. The DNA for the CDR3 is TGTGCCAGCAGCTTGGCAGGGCAGGGGTTGACTGAAGCTTTCTTT.

The V call is TRBV19, the J call TRBJ2-2; 7 positions match TRBD1. The V segment lost 6 bases and the J segment 0 bases; nucleotides outside the gene matches: 7. This CDR3 contains 16 residues. Germline assignment: CDR1 LNHDA and CDR2 SQIVND (reference sequence). The CDR3 protein is CASRKVGTANTGELFF. The CDR3 DNA reads as TGTGCCAGTAGGAAAGTCGGGACAGCGAACACCGGGGAGCTGTTTTTT. Drawing the rest from reference TRBV19 and TRBJ2-2, the complete variable domain is DGGITQSPKYLFRKEGQNVTLSCEQNLNHDAMYWYRQDPGQGLRLIYYSQIVNDFQKGDIAEGYSVSREKKESFPLTVTSAQKNPTAFYLCASRKVGTANTGELFFGEGSRLTVL.

This clone was counted between two and nine times. Distinct nucleotide sequences in the sample also encode this CDR3. J is TRBJ2-3 and V is TRBV18; weak D call: TRBD1 (6 bases). CDR1 is KGHSH, CDR2 LQKENI, per germline. Between the trimmed V and J ends, which lost 3 bases and 4 bases, there was a span of 8 bases. The CDR3 runs 13 residues. Here the CDR3 DNA reads TGTGCCAGCTCACCCCCAGGGGCAGATACGCAGTATTTT. Translating it yields CASSPPGADTQYF. The variable domain in full, with the rest retrieved from reference TRBV18 and TRBJ2-3, is NAGVMQNPRHLVRRRGQEARLRCSPMKGHSHVYWYRQLPEEGLKFMVYLQKENIIDESGMPKERFSAEFPKEGPSILRIQQVVRGDSAAYFCASSPPGADTQYFGPGTRLTVL.

The J gene is TRBJ2-7, the V gene TRBV11-3; TRBD2 agrees at 7 bases. J lost 5 bases, V lost 2 bases, and 3 bases had no gene match. This CDR3 region has 13 residues. CDR1 and CDR2 from the germline V gene are SGHNT and YENEEA. The chain's CDR3 is CASSLNRGDEQYF. In DNA form, the CDR3 reads TGTGCCAGCAGCTTAAATCGGGGGGACGAGCAGTACTTC.